The clone carrying this T cell receptor beta chain was counted only a few times. MiXCR was run by TCRdb on the RT-PCR reads, yielding one entry per CDR3 protein. The sample includes 650,000 to 800,000 distinct CDR3 sequences, approximately 15% of them seen just once. This CDR3 has 13 residues. Germline loops: CDR1 SGHTA, CDR2 FQGTGA. Trimming removed 5 bases at V and 6 bases at J, with 14 bases between. Specimen: memory CD4+ T cells from blood. This receptor was identified in a female donor in good health, serving as a healthy control. The rearrangement uses TRBV7-3 and TRBJ2-7, with D possibly TRBD1 on 6 matching bases. CDR3 sequence (DNA): TGTGCCAGCAGCCGCATCCAACAGGGCGAGCAGTACTTC. Protein sequence: CASSRIQQGEQYF.